The rows below give T cell receptor beta chains drawn from one sample of a study of tumor-infiltrating lymphocytes in primary liver carcinoma. TCRdb reprocessed the multiplex PCR reads with MiXCR, giving one entry per CDR3 protein. This sample carries approximately 340,000 distinct CDR3 sequences, about two thirds of them seen once, and the ten largest clones take roughly 6%. The sample consisted of peripheral blood. The origin of the receptors is a man in his forties or fifties with primary liver carcinoma and hepatitis B virus infection. Each CDR3 is given with its conserved first and last residue. D genes are given only for firm matches. Part of the rows lack a size; the others show once, few, many or a class for expanded clones.

V: TRBV14; size: .; J: TRBJ2-2; D: .; DNA: TGTGCCAGCAGCCAATTTGGCAGGGGGGCCACCGGGGAGCTGTTTTTT; CDR3: CASSQFGRGATGELFF
V: TRBV14; size: few; J: TRBJ2-7; D: TRBD2; DNA: TGTGCCAGCAGCCCGATTTTGGTAGCGGGGGGATCCTACGAGCAGTACTTC; CDR3: CASSPILVAGGSYEQYF
V: TRBV29-1; size: .; J: TRBJ2-5; D: TRBD1; DNA: TGCAGCGTTGGAAGAGCTGGACAGGGCGGATTGGAGACCCAATACTTC; CDR3: CSVGRAGQGGLETQYF
V: TRBV6-1; size: .; J: TRBJ2-1; D: TRBD2; DNA: TGTGCCAGCAGTGATCACCAGACTAGCGGAACCCACAATGAGCAGTTCTTC; CDR3: CASSDHQTSGTHNEQFF
V: TRBV10-1; size: .; J: TRBJ2-3; D: .; DNA: TGCGCCAGCCGCCCCGACGATCGTAGCGAAGGGCAGTATTTT; CDR3: CASRPDDRSEGQYF
V: TRBV11-1; size: once; J: TRBJ2-1; D: .; DNA: TGTGCCAGCAGCGCCACAGGCAGGGGTAACAATGAGCGGTTCTTC; CDR3: CASSATGRGNNERFF
V: TRBV11-2; size: .; J: TRBJ2-2; D: .; DNA: TGTGCCAGCAGCTCTAGCTGGAGTGCCCCCGGGGAGCCGTTTTTT; CDR3: CASSSSWSAPGEPFF
V: TRBV11-2; size: .; J: TRBJ2-7; D: TRBD1; DNA: TGTGCCAGAAGCCTCGGACAGGGCGAGTACTACGAGCAGCACTTC; CDR3: CARSLGQGEYYEQHF
V: TRBV6-1; size: .; J: TRBJ2-3; D: TRBD2; DNA: TGTGCCAGCACCGAAGGACTAGCGGGCACAGATACGCAGTATTTT; CDR3: CASTEGLAGTDTQYF
V: TRBV9; size: once; J: TRBJ1-1; D: .; DNA: TGTGCCAGCAGCGTAGAAACGACTGGGCCCGCATGGAACACTGAAGCTTTCTTT; CDR3: CASSVETTGPAWNTEAFF
V: TRBV6-6; size: once; J: TRBJ1-3; D: .; DNA: TGTGCCAGCACCAGCGGTGTTGACCCCTATGGAAACACCATATATTTT; CDR3: CASTSGVDPYGNTIYF